The 22 T cell receptor beta chains below were found in one sample sequenced in a study of CD8 T cells in Susac syndrome. When the RNA was reverse transcribed, random hexamers were used with an input of roughly 0.45 to 1 ug. TCRdb re-called the immunoSEQ multiplex PCR reads through MiXCR, storing one row per CDR3 protein. The sample has hundreds of thousands of distinct CDR3 sequences, 65% to 90% seen once. The sequenced material came from CD8+ T cells from PBMCs. These receptors were taken from a human donor with multiple sclerosis.

The CDR3: CASSSTGGEGETQYF. The CDR3 DNA is TGTGCCAGCAGCTCGACAGGGGGCGAAGGAGAGACCCAGTACTTC. The V gene is TRBV7-6, the J gene TRBJ2-5; 10 bases fit TRBD1. The germline CDR1 and CDR2 sequences are SGHVS and FNYEAQ. The CDR3 extends over 15 amino acids. Unmatched junction bases numbered 6, after V lost 4 bases and J lost 4 bases.

This clonotype was picked up one time. One junction end disagrees with the germline gene, perhaps due to a read error. This chain uses TRBV28 with TRBJ1-3; possibly TRBD1 for D (5 bases). The CDR3 covers 14 residues. Germline lookup yields CDR1 MDHEN and CDR2 SYDVKM. In nucleotides, the CDR3 is TGTGCCAGCAGTTTGGGGACTTTTGGAGACACCATATATTTT. It encodes CASSLGTFGDTIYF.

This sequence joins TRBV7-2 and TRBJ2-3; the D is unclear. CDR3 length: 12 amino acids. V shed 6 bases and J shed 2 bases, with 6 bases lying between them. Germline values: CDR1 SGHTA, CDR2 FQGNSA. CDR3 nucleotides: TGTGCCAGCAGGGAAACCACAGATACGCAGTATTTT. This gives the protein CASRETTDTQYF.

This chain joins TRBV7-9 and TRBJ1-2, with D unresolved. Germline CDR1 is SEHNR and CDR2 is FQNEAQ (reference sequence). Trimming left V 2 bases short and J 2 bases short, with 9 bases between. This CDR3 spans 14 amino acids. The CDR3 sequence is CASSLFSENYGYTF. The CDR3 region has the DNA TGTGCCAGCAGCTTATTCAGCGAGAACTATGGCTACACCTTC.

This chain connects TRBV28 to TRBJ2-3; D is tentatively TRBD1 or TRBD2 (5 bases each). Germline CDR1 is MDHEN and CDR2 is SYDVKM. This CDR3 spans 14 amino acids. Trimming left V 3 bases short and J 4 bases short, with 11 bases between. CDR3 sequence: CASSLLRGADTQYF. As DNA, the CDR3 is TGTGCCAGCAGTTTGTTACGAGGGGCAGATACGCAGTATTTT.

This chain links TRBV7-2 with TRBJ1-2; D is possibly TRBD1 (5 bases). From germline, CDR1 is SGHTA and CDR2 FQGNSA. V was trimmed by 1 base and J by 8 bases, leaving 17 bases between them. CDR3 size: 15 residues. The CDR3 DNA sequence: TGTGCCAGCAGCTTAGTTGCGGGGGTAGTGGAAGGCTACACCTTC. This codes for CASSLVAGVVEGYTF.

The CDR3 DNA follows: TGTGCCAGCAGCTCTCTAGCGGCAAACGCTCGAGGGGGGTACTTC. Residues: CASSSLAANARGGYF. The chain carries TRBV11-2 and TRBJ2-7; the D gene is possibly TRBD2 (7 bases). Germline loops: CDR1 SGHAT, CDR2 FQNNGV. CDR3 length: 15 amino acids. V lost 4 bases and J 12 bases, leaving 25 bases between the germline ends.

The chain links TRBV5-6 to TRBJ2-1; a possible D gene is TRBD1 (6 bases). The V gene's germline CDR1 is SGHDT and CDR2 YYEEEE. Trimming cost V 0 bases and J 3 bases, with 16 bases left between them. The CDR3 consists of 17 residues. The CDR3 DNA is TGTGCCAGCAGCTTGGGCGCCCAGGGGTCACACTACAATGAGCAGTTCTTC. Amino acids: CASSLGAQGSHYNEQFF.

This rearrangement joins TRBV30 to TRBJ2-3; D not resolved. Per germline, CDR1 GTSNPN and CDR2 SVGIG (reference sequence). V was pared by 1 base and J by 3 bases, with 2 bases between. The CDR3 contains 11 residues. CDR3 DNA: TGTGCCTGGAGTGAAACAGATACGCAGTATTTT. Protein sequence: CAWSETDTQYF.

The rearrangement links TRBV12-3 or TRBV12-4 to TRBJ2-1, with TRBD1 as a possible D gene (5 bases). The CDR3 is 15 residues long. The germline V and J ends were trimmed by 5 bases and 2 bases, with 13 bases remaining between them. The CDR3 coding sequence is TGTGCCAGCAGTGCCTCAGGGTCCCCCTACAATGAGCAGTTCTTC. Protein sequence: CASSASGSPYNEQFF.

The V gene is TRBV6-2 or TRBV6-3, the J gene TRBJ2-7, with D perhaps matching TRBD2 (6 bases). The V and J ends lost 0 bases and 0 bases respectively, with 9 bases between them. The CDR3 consists of 15 residues. The germline V gene encodes CDR1 MNHEY and CDR2 SVGEGT. CDR3 region: CASSYSSGVSYEQYF. In nucleotides, the CDR3 is TGTGCCAGCAGTTACTCCTCGGGGGTCTCCTACGAGCAGTACTTC.

The chain employs TRBV5-1 and TRBJ2-2; the match to TRBD2 covers 14 bases. This CDR3 contains 19 residues. CDR1 and CDR2 from the germline V gene are SGHRS and YFSETQ. J lost 3 bases, V lost 5 bases, and 12 bases had no gene match. The CDR3 loop reads CASRSSGTSGRGDTGELFF. CDR3 bases: TGCGCCAGCAGATCCTCCGGGACTAGCGGGAGAGGAGACACCGGGGAGCTGTTTTTT. Supplemented by reference TRBV5-1 and TRBJ2-2, the full variable domain reads KAGVTQTPRYLIKTRGQQVTLSCSPISGHRSVSWYQQTPGQGLQFLFEYFSETQRNKGNFPGRFSGRQFSNSRSEMNVSTLELGDSALYLCASRSSGTSGRGDTGELFFGEGSRLTVL.

J is TRBJ2-1 and V is TRBV29-1, with D perhaps assigned TRBD1 or TRBD2 (6 bases each). This CDR3 spans 17 amino acids. V lost 2 bases to trimming and J lost 6 bases, with 23 bases between them. Germline-derived CDR1 and CDR2 are SQVTM and ANQGSEA. The CDR3 nucleotides read TGCAGCGTTGAAAGGGGGGCTAGCTATCATTTAATCAATGAGCAGTTCTTC. Its protein product is CSVERGASYHLINEQFF.

The chain has TRBV7-9 and TRBJ2-7; D call uncertain. The CDR3 is 15 amino acids. CDR1 is SEHNR, CDR2 FQNEAQ, per germline (reference sequence). Trimming took 4 bases from V and 0 from J, leaving 13 bases between them. The CDR3 sequence is CASSSRTKSSYEQYF. As DNA, the CDR3 is TGTGCCAGCAGCTCCCGGACCAAGAGCTCCTACGAGCAGTACTTC.

The chain joins TRBV20-1 to TRBJ2-6, with D uncertain. V lost 4 bases and J lost 0, with 10 bases in between. Germline CDR1 reads DFQATT; CDR2 reads SNEGSKA (reference sequence). The CDR3 runs 15 residues. DNA for the CDR3: TGCAGTGCTACCCCTTACAGCTCTGGGGCCAACGTCCTGACTTTC. Its translation: CSATPYSSGANVLTF.

The chain links TRBV6-5 to TRBJ2-3; 8 bases map to TRBD1. The CDR3 is made up of 17 amino acids. CDR1 MNHEY and CDR2 SVGAGI come from the germline V gene. Trimming at V came to 4 bases and at J to 3 bases, leaving 12 bases not matched to a gene. CDR3 sequence reads: CASSFYRDTGGTDTQYF. The CDR3 region has the DNA TGTGCCAGCAGTTTCTACCGGGACACAGGGGGAACAGATACGCAGTATTTT.

The chain joins TRBV4-3 to TRBJ2-1, with 10 positions matching TRBD2. The junction had 8 bases not matched to a gene; V was cut back by 4 bases and J by 5 bases. The CDR3 consists of 16 residues. CDR1 is LGHNA, CDR2 YSLEER, per germline. The chain's CDR3 is CASSPLAGAFDNEQFF. The CDR3 DNA sequence: TGCGCCAGCAGCCCGCTAGCGGGGGCTTTTGACAATGAGCAGTTCTTC.

The chain combines TRBV28 with TRBJ2-1; TRBD2 matches at 10 bases. Germline V gives CDR1 MDHEN, CDR2 SYDVKM. The CDR3 contains 19 residues. With V trimmed by 1 base and J by 4 bases, 13 bases remained unmatched. The CDR3 DNA is TGTGCCAGCAGTTTATCCCTCCTTAGCGGGAGGTTCACATACAATGAGCAGTTCTTC. Protein sequence: CASSLSLLSGRFTYNEQFF.

The chain couples TRBV5-6 to TRBJ2-1, with 11 bases identical to TRBD1. Trimming at V came to 4 bases and at J to 2 bases, leaving 5 bases not matched to a gene. In germline, CDR1 is SGHDT, CDR2 YYEEEE. CDR3 length: 16 residues. CDR3 amino acids: CASSLGTGGTYNEQFF. CDR3 nucleotide sequence: TGTGCCAGCAGCCTCGGGACAGGGGGAACCTACAATGAGCAGTTCTTC.

This clonotype was observed once. DNA of the CDR3: TGTGCCAGTAGTATGGGCAGGTCGAACACTGAAGCTTTCTTT. Protein product: CASSMGRSNTEAFF. The chain uses TRBV19 and TRBJ1-1; D remains ambiguous. CDR1 LNHDA and CDR2 SQIVND come from the germline V gene (reference sequence). This CDR3 has 14 amino acids. Deletions cut 3 bases from V and 1 base from J, with 9 bases between.

The count of this clonotype is one. The rearrangement joins TRBV27 to TRBJ1-5; D might be TRBD1 (5 bases). The germline gives CDR1 MNHEY, CDR2 SMNVEV (reference sequence). The CDR3 loop spans 15 amino acids. Trimming pared 3 bases from V and 1 base from J, leaving 10 bases between. Written as DNA, the CDR3 is TGTGCCAGCAGTTTTAGGGGCGGGAGCAATCAGCCCCAGCATTTT. Translation gives CASSFRGGSNQPQHF.

The chain joins TRBV2 to TRBJ2-1; TRBD1 or TRBD2 may be the D gene (7 bases each). This CDR3 is built from 13 residues. The germline CDR1 and CDR2 sequences are SNHLY and FYNNEI. V dropped 3 bases and J dropped 8 bases, with 11 bases sitting between them. CDR3 nucleotide sequence: TGTGCCAGCAGTGACCAGGGGGGGGATGAGCAGTTCTTC. The encoded protein is CASSDQGGDEQFF.